This TCR beta chain was retrieved from a study of blood T cell repertoires in COVID-19. This clone was observed a few times. Generated by immunoSEQ multiplex PCR, the TCRdb table keeps only in-frame clones and is missing some. Among around 200,000 clones listed, under 80% were seen once. V lost 3 bases and J lost 4, with 24 bases in between. CDR1 SGHVS and CDR2 FQNEAQ come from the germline V gene. There are 19 residues in the CDR3. Sequenced input: peripheral blood. This sequence was found in a man over 45 who had recovered from COVID-19. This chain uses TRBV7-8 with TRBJ1-4, with TRBD1 as a possible D gene (6 bases). CDR3 bases: TGTGCCAGCAGCTTCTCTTATTTCCCCCAGGGGAGCCTTAATGAAAAACTGTTTTTT. Amino acid sequence: CASSFSYFPQGSLNEKLFF.